A single sample gave rise to the 9 T cell receptor beta chains below, sequenced in a study of blood T cell repertoires in COVID-19. Sequenced by immunoSEQ multiplex PCR; TCRdb stores in-frame clones only, minus some. The repertoire has about 260,000 clones, approximately 85% of them found once; the top ten carry more than 0.55%. The source material was peripheral blood. The receptors shown here come from a human donor in a cohort sampled during active COVID-19.

This chain joins TRBV19 and TRBJ1-1, with D uncertain. This CDR3 comprises 12 residues. V shed 6 bases and J shed 4 bases, with 9 bases lying between them. Germline V gene lookup returns CDR1 LNHDA and CDR2 SQIVND (reference sequence). The CDR3 DNA is TGTGCCAGTAGCCGGAGCCGCACTGAAGCTTTCTTT. It yields the protein CASSRSRTEAFF.

The J gene is TRBJ2-7, the V gene TRBV4-3; 8 bases are a match to TRBD1. Germline V gives CDR1 LGHNA, CDR2 YSLEER. V gave up 5 bases and J gave up 4 bases; unmatched junction bases: 13. The CDR3 covers 16 residues. The CDR3 bases are TGCGCCAGCAGCTTAGGACAGGGCGAAGGACGGTACGAGCAGTACTTC. This gives the protein CASSLGQGEGRYEQYF.

This chain connects TRBV4-3 to TRBJ2-3; the D gene is possibly TRBD2 (5 bases). The CDR3 consists of 17 residues. With 0 bases removed from V and 0 bases from J, the gap between germline ends came to 13 bases. Germline V lookup: CDR1 LGHNA, CDR2 YSLEER. The CDR3 DNA follows: TGCGCCAGCAGCCAAGATTCCTCGGGATTTAGCACAGATACGCAGTATTTT. Translation: CASSQDSSGFSTDTQYF.

This chain connects TRBV28 to TRBJ1-1; 8 nucleotides line up with TRBD1. V lost 6 bases and J lost 5; bases outside the gene matches: 11. The CDR3 runs to 15 residues. Germline V lookup: CDR1 MDHEN, CDR2 SYDVKM. The DNA for the CDR3 is TGTGCCAGCAGGCTAACCCAGGGGGCGCTGACTGAAGCTTTCTTT. As protein: CASRLTQGALTEAFF.

The V call is TRBV7-9, the J call TRBJ2-5, with 8 bases lining up with TRBD2. The CDR3 runs to 16 residues. The germline gives CDR1 SEHNR, CDR2 FQNEAQ (reference sequence). V shed 3 bases and J 4 bases; nucleotides not matched to a gene: 10. CDR3 DNA sequence: TGTGCCAGCAGCTTCTTTGCCAGCGGGGGTGGAGAGACCCAGTACTTC. Translating gives CASSFFASGGGETQYF. Together with reference TRBV7-9 and TRBJ2-5, the CDR3 gives the full variable domain: DTGVSQNPRHKITKRGQNVTFRCDPISEHNRLYWYRQTLGQGPEFLTYFQNEAQLEKSRLLSDRFSAERPKGSFSTLEIQRTEQGDSAMYLCASSFFASGGGETQYFGPGTRLLVL.

This rearrangement joins TRBV15 to TRBJ1-1, with D unclear. V was pared by 8 bases and J by 1 base, with 14 bases between. The CDR3 consists of 14 residues. Germline V CDR1 and CDR2: LNHNV, YYDKDF (reference sequence). This CDR3 is CATVEGYGNTEAFF. CDR3 DNA sequence: TGTGCCACCGTGGAGGGCTATGGGAACACTGAAGCTTTCTTT.

The genes are TRBV29-1 and TRBJ2-7; the D is unclear. The germline V and J ends were trimmed by 4 bases and 6 bases, with 10 bases remaining between them. CDR3 length: 11 amino acids. Germline CDR1 reads SQVTM; CDR2 reads ANQGSEA. For the CDR3, the DNA is TGCAGCGTTGGGGCAGGCAGCGAGCAGTACTTC. This gives the protein CSVGAGSEQYF.

CDR3 sequence reads: CASRRLAGGYEQYF. Here the CDR3 DNA reads TGTGCCAGCAGAAGACTAGCGGGAGGATACGAGCAGTACTTC. J is TRBJ2-7 and V is TRBV27, with 13 nucleotides matching TRBD2. With 6 bases clipped from V and 4 bases from J, the junction kept 3 bases outside the gene matches. Germline V gives CDR1 MNHEY, CDR2 SMNVEV (reference sequence). CDR3 length: 14 residues.

This clone has only a few counts. The gene calls are TRBV28 and TRBJ1-5; D is undetermined. The CDR3 length is 14 residues. Trimming shortened V by 3 bases and J by 7 bases, and 13 bases separated the two germline ends. Germline V gene data show CDR1 as MDHEN and CDR2 as SYDVKM. CDR3 DNA sequence: TGTGCCAGCAGTTTGGTCCCAGCGACCCAGCCCCAGCATTTT. As protein: CASSLVPATQPQHF.